This record concerns one T cell receptor (beta chain) sequence. Its antigen is unknown. The sample originates from a study of beta chain features in type 1 diabetes. What was sequenced were expressed TCRB transcripts, since all of the isolated RNA had been reverse transcribed. This table comes from immunoSEQ multiplex PCR, and its TCRdb copy is limited to in-frame clones, with some not included. The table has 500,000 to 850,000 clones, over 12% seen once. Germline-derived CDR1 and CDR2 are MDHEN and SYDVKM. V shed 6 bases, J shed 4 bases, and the junction held 11 bases outside the gene matches. The CDR3 extends over 15 amino acids. Study-wide results and caveats: Reduced insertions and increased deletions marked VDJ junctions in type 1 diabetes patients. TCRB CDR3s were moderately but significantly shorter in Type 1 diabetes patients in all four CD4+ subsets.

This receptor was obtained from a young man with type 1 diabetes. What was sequenced was naive CD4+ T cells from blood. The chain recombines TRBV28 with TRBJ2-7; 8 nucleotides agree with TRBD2. Here the CDR3 reads CASSLESGGRYEQYF. DNA for the CDR3: TGTGCCAGCAGCCTAGAAAGCGGGGGAAGGTACGAGCAGTACTTC.